The rows below give T cell receptor beta chains drawn from one sample of a study of blood T cell repertoires in COVID-19. Sequencing was performed with immunoSEQ multiplex PCR; in TCRdb, only in-frame clones are kept and a portion is missing. The data hold over 120,000 clones, with about 86% observed a single time. What was sequenced was peripheral blood. These receptors came from a human donor in a cohort sampled during active COVID-19. Both conserved end residues are part of each CDR3. D genes are given only for firm matches. Size is stated for part of the rows, as once, few or many counts, or as a class when the clone is expanded.

>TRBJ2-1|.|TRBV6-5|.
CASSSGMGPFF
TGTGCCAGCAGTTCAGGGATGGGGCCGTTCTTC
>TRBJ2-3|.|TRBV4-3|.
CASSPKGTVLSGDTQYF
TGCGCCAGCAGCCCAAAAGGGACAGTCCTTAGCGGAGATACGCAGTATTTT
>TRBJ2-3|.|TRBV7-9|TRBD1
CASSFSGTGEFRDTQYF
TGTGCCAGCAGCTTTTCGGGGACAGGGGAGTTTCGTGATACGCAGTATTTT
>TRBJ2-7|.|TRBV27|TRBD2
CASTASGSSYEQYF
TGTGCCAGCACCGCTAGCGGGAGCTCCTACGAGCAGTACTTC
>TRBJ1-3|once|TRBV6-1|.
CASSEGGSGNSGNTIYF
TGTGCCAGCAGTGAAGGAGGGTCAGGAAACTCTGGAAACACCATATATTTT
>TRBJ1-5|once|TRBV6-2/TRBV6-3|.
CASSYTTGGYSNQPQHF
TGTGCCAGCAGTTATACTACGGGGGGATATAGCAATCAGCCCCAGCATTTT
>TRBJ2-7|.|TRBV5-4|TRBD2
CASSFGLAGGGFSYEQYF
TGTGCCAGCAGCTTCGGACTAGCGGGAGGCGGTTTCTCCTACGAGCAGTACTTC
>TRBJ2-5|.|TRBV5-1|TRBD1
CASSIAGTVAETQYF
TGCGCCAGCAGCATAGCCGGGACAGTTGCGGAGACCCAGTACTTC
>TRBJ1-1|.|TRBV4-3|.
CASSQDKNTEAFF
TGCGCCAGCAGCCAAGATAAGAACACTGAAGCTTTCTTT
>TRBJ2-7|.|TRBV5-5|.
CASSLVIGEQYF
TGTGCCAGCAGCTTGGTAATCGGGGAGCAGTACTTC
>TRBJ2-1|.|TRBV5-1|.
CASSSQNSYNEQFF
TGCGCCAGCAGCTCCCAGAACTCCTACAATGAGCAGTTCTTC
>TRBJ2-1|few|TRBV14|TRBD2
CASSQAMASLSGGREFF
TGTGCCAGCAGCCAAGCGATGGCCTCCCTCTCCGGCGGGAGGGAGTTCTTC
>TRBJ2-1|once|TRBV28|.
CASNRYNEQFF
TGTGCCAGCAATCGTTACAATGAGCAGTTCTTC
>TRBJ2-7|.|TRBV4-2|.
CASSQAGNSYEQYF
TGTGCCAGCAGCCAAGCAGGGAATTCCTACGAGCAGTACTTC
>TRBJ1-3|.|TRBV7-9|.
CASSQLARSGNTIYF
TGTGCCAGCAGCCAATTAGCTCGGTCCGGAAACACCATATATTTT
>TRBJ1-1|.|TRBV5-1|TRBD1
CASRTQGLDTEAFF
TGCGCCAGCAGGACACAGGGGTTGGACACTGAAGCTTTCTTT
>TRBJ1-2|.|TRBV7-2|TRBD1
CASSLERDSAYGYTF
TGTGCCAGCAGCTTAGAACGGGACAGCGCATATGGCTACACCTTC
>TRBJ2-7|.|TRBV4-3|TRBD1
CASSQAGTASYEQYF
TGCGCCAGCAGCCAAGCCGGGACAGCCTCCTACGAGCAGTACTTC
>TRBJ2-7|.|TRBV7-3|.
CASSLRGASEQYF
TGTGCCAGCAGCTTACGGGGGGCGAGTGAGCAGTACTTC
>TRBJ1-5|.|TRBV7-8|.
CASSSLGGQPQHF
TGTGCCAGCAGCTCCCTCGGGGGGCAGCCCCAGCATTTT